This TCR beta chain was obtained from a study of blood T cell repertoires in COVID-19. Study details: The United States, Italy and Spain supplied acute and convalescent COVID-19 samples. Sources were T cells, B-cell-depleted T cells, or PBMCs; the material itself was cDNA or gDNA.

This clone was seen a single time. The assay was immunoSEQ multiplex PCR, and TCRdb's table has in-frame clones only and misses some. Among 240,000 or so clones, around 86% were seen once, and the ten largest hold around 2%. CDR1 and CDR2 (germline): LGHNA, YNFKEQ. This CDR3 is 15 amino acids long. V lost 1 base and J 2 bases, leaving 9 bases between the germline ends. The J gene is TRBJ2-1, the V gene TRBV4-2, with D possibly matching TRBD2 (6 bases). The receptor comes from a young man who had recovered from COVID-19. Material for sequencing was peripheral blood. In DNA, the CDR3 is TGTGCCAGCAGCCAAGCAACTAGCCCCTACAATGAGCAGTTCTTC. It codes for CASSQATSPYNEQFF.